The subject of this entry is one T cell receptor beta chain. Each CDR3 protein is one row after TCRdb ran MiXCR on the 5' RACE reads. Of around 130,000 distinct CDR3 sequences listed, approximately 17% were seen once; the top ten hold approximately 5.2%. The CDR3 contains 14 residues. Trimming took 4 bases from V and 12 from J; bases not matched to a gene: 14. The germline CDR1 and CDR2 sequences are SGHTA and FQGNSA. The sample comes from a study of T-cell memory formation after mild COVID-19. Sequencing used PBMCs or a T cell subset sorted from them (not recorded which). This sequence originates from a man between 18 and 35 years old who had mild COVID-19 (a few samples of this study predate the infection). Cell type and time point are not known. The chain employs TRBV7-2 and TRBJ1-1, with 7 positions matching TRBD1. The CDR3 loop reads CASSSQGGSGATFF. CDR3 in DNA: TGTGCCAGCAGCTCGCAGGGGGGATCAGGAGCGACTTTCTTT.